Listed here are 2 T cell receptor beta chains from one sample, sequenced in a study of T cell responses to AZD1222 COVID-19 vaccine. Profiled with immunoSEQ multiplex PCR; TCRdb holds only in-frame clones, not every one. Altogether around 76,000 clones are present, 70% to 90% being singletons, with the ten largest covering roughly an eighth. This specimen was peripheral blood, taken on day 0 of AZD1222 vaccination. The receptors originated from an adult in good health.

The rearrangement joins TRBV6-2 or TRBV6-3 to TRBJ2-2, with 7 bases fitting TRBD1. CDR1 and CDR2 from the germline V gene are MNHEY and SVGEGT. The J segment lost 8 bases and the V segment lost 6 bases, leaving 12 bases of the junction unmatched. The CDR3 has 15 residues. For the CDR3, the DNA is TGTGCCAGCAGCCATTACAGGGGTCCCAGAGGGGAGCTGTTTTTT. Translating gives CASSHYRGPRGELFF.

The gene calls are TRBV29-1 and TRBJ2-7; 8 bases match TRBD1. Germline CDR1 and CDR2: SQVTM and ANQGSEA. The CDR3 contains 14 residues. With V trimmed by 3 bases and J by 3 bases, 7 bases remained unmatched. CDR3 protein: CSVDLGQGIYEQYF. Written as DNA, the CDR3 is TGCAGCGTTGACCTCGGACAGGGTATCTACGAGCAGTACTTC.